These 19 T cell receptor beta chains were all obtained from the same sample, sequenced in a study of blood T cell repertoires in COVID-19. Using immunoSEQ multiplex PCR, the repertoire was profiled, and TCRdb retains in-frame clones only, with some absent. The sample has about 140,000 clones, 65% to 80% seen once. Input material: peripheral blood. All receptors derive from a man aged 80 or over with acute or convalescent COVID-19.

This clone was detected only once. This sequence joins TRBV5-4 and TRBJ2-2; maybe TRBD2 (6 bases). The CDR3 is 17 residues long. The germline CDR1 and CDR2 sequences are SGHNT and YYREEE (reference sequence). V lost 3 bases to trimming and J lost 4 bases, with 19 bases between them. The CDR3 bases are TGTGCCAGCAGCTCACCGTCATCGCTAGCGTCCACCGGGGAGCTGTTTTTT. It specifies CASSSPSSLASTGELFF. The complete variable domain, with remaining parts taken from reference TRBV5-4 and TRBJ2-2, reads ETGVTQSPTHLIKTRGQQVTLRCSSQSGHNTVSWYQQALGQGPQFIFQYYREEENGRGNFPPRFSGLQFPNYSSELNVNALELDDSALYLCASSSPSSLASTGELFFGEGSRLTVL.

The chain links TRBV24-1 to TRBJ1-5, with 10 bases fitting TRBD1. Germline V gives CDR1 KGHDR, CDR2 SFDVKD. V dropped 5 bases and J dropped 7; count of bases not matched to a gene: 7. This CDR3 has 15 residues. As DNA, the CDR3 is TGTGCCACCAGTGGGCGGACAGGGGGTATCCAGCCCCAGCATTTT. Its translation is CATSGRTGGIQPQHF.

This rearrangement joins TRBV19 to TRBJ2-3; D call uncertain. V gave up 10 bases and J gave up 2 bases, with 7 bases separating them. CDR1 and CDR2 (germline): LNHDA, SQIVND (reference sequence). The CDR3 is 11 residues long. The CDR3 DNA reads as TGTGCCACTACCTTCACAGATACGCAGTATTTT. This encodes CATTFTDTQYF.

The rearrangement joins TRBV4-1 to TRBJ1-3, with TRBD1 matching over 7 bases. V lost 3 bases and J lost 3; bases outside the gene matches: 11. This CDR3 has 17 residues. Per germline, CDR1 MGHRA and CDR2 YSYEKL. CDR3 nucleotides: TGCGCCAGCAGCCAGGGCAAGACAGGGAGGCTTGGAAACACCATATATTTT. It is translated as CASSQGKTGRLGNTIYF.

The chain links TRBV5-1 to TRBJ1-4, with 8 bases lining up with TRBD1. J was trimmed by 3 bases and V by 4 bases; bases with no gene match: 5. Germline V CDR1 and CDR2: SGHRS, YFSETQ. The CDR3 is 15 amino acids. CDR3 in DNA: TGCGCCAGCAGCCCCCAGGGGGCAGCTAATGAAAAACTGTTTTTT. Protein product: CASSPQGAANEKLFF.

The chain carries TRBV5-1 and TRBJ1-1; 7 bases align to TRBD1. The germline CDR1 and CDR2 sequences are SGHRS and YFSETQ. J lost 1 base, V lost 5 bases, and 11 bases had no gene match. The CDR3 has 16 amino acids. CDR3 in amino acids: CASRPYEGGGNTEAFF. In DNA form, the CDR3 reads TGCGCCAGCAGGCCGTATGAAGGGGGCGGGAACACTGAAGCTTTCTTT.

The rearrangement uses TRBV6-5 and TRBJ2-3; the match to TRBD1 covers 9 bases. Germline-derived CDR1 and CDR2 are MNHEY and SVGAGI. The trim removed 6 bases at V and 3 bases at J, leaving 7 bases unmatched. The CDR3 covers 15 residues. CDR3 sequence: CASSTSGQGTDTQYF. The CDR3 DNA reads as TGTGCCAGCAGCACCTCCGGACAGGGGACAGATACGCAGTATTTT.

The J gene is TRBJ1-4, the V gene TRBV6-5; D call uncertain. The germline V gene has CDR1 MNHEY and CDR2 SVGAGI. CDR3 length: 14 residues. V was shortened by 6 bases and J by 5 bases, with 13 bases between the two germline ends. This CDR3 reads CASRLTLTNEKLFF. The CDR3 DNA follows: TGTGCCAGCAGATTGACACTGACGAATGAAAAACTGTTTTTT.

The chain is built from TRBV4-2 and TRBJ2-7, with a tentative D call TRBD1 (6 bases). Germline V gene data show CDR1 as LGHNA and CDR2 as YNFKEQ. CDR3 length equals 13 residues. Trimming removed 1 base at V and 11 bases at J, with 15 bases between. The chain's CDR3 is CASSQGGGLYEYF. The CDR3 DNA follows: TGTGCCAGCAGCCAAGGAGGGGGTTTATATGAGTACTTC.

The J gene is TRBJ2-7, the V gene TRBV20-1, with 11 bases matching TRBD2. V dropped 3 bases and J dropped 5; count of bases not matched to a gene: 3. Looked up from germline, CDR1 is DFQATT and CDR2 is SNEGSKA (reference sequence). The CDR3 extends over 13 amino acids. Written as DNA, the CDR3 is TGCAGTGCTAGTAGCGGGGGGGCCCACGAGCAGTACTTC. This encodes CSASSGGAHEQYF.

This clone was recorded many times. V and J are TRBV19 and TRBJ2-7; 9 bases agree with TRBD1. The germline CDR1 and CDR2 sequences are LNHDA and SQIVND (reference sequence). CDR3 size: 15 residues. Trimming removed 6 bases from V and 7 bases from J; junction bases left unmatched: 13. The CDR3 region has the DNA TGTGCCAGTAGCCCCCCCGGGACAGGGAAGACAGAGCAGTACTTC. Protein: CASSPPGTGKTEQYF.

This chain connects TRBV5-1 to TRBJ2-3; perhaps TRBD2 as D (7 bases). V was shortened by 0 bases and J by 6 bases, with 11 bases between the two germline ends. CDR3 length: 14 residues. Germline lookup yields CDR1 SGHRS and CDR2 YFSETQ. CDR3 bases: TGCGCCAGCAGCTTGGTTGCGGGGGCCGATACGCAGTATTTT. Protein: CASSLVAGADTQYF.

The chain carries TRBV19 and TRBJ1-2; TRBD1 agrees at 7 bases. The ends lost 6 bases at V and 5 bases at J; junction bases unmatched: 9. From germline, CDR1 is LNHDA and CDR2 SQIVND (reference sequence). The CDR3 has 14 residues. DNA for the CDR3: TGTGCCAGTAGGAAGACAGGGAATGAGTATGGCTACACCTTC. Its translation is CASRKTGNEYGYTF.

The V call is TRBV7-3, the J call TRBJ2-7, with D tentatively TRBD2 (5 bases). The CDR3 extends over 14 amino acids. Between the trimmed V and J ends, which lost 5 bases and 2 bases, there was a span of 13 bases. CDR1 and CDR2 (germline): SGHTA, FQGTGA. This chain's CDR3 is CASSPFPGTYEQYF. CDR3 in DNA: TGTGCCAGCAGCCCGTTCCCCGGGACCTACGAGCAGTACTTC.

J is TRBJ1-4 and V is TRBV6-5; the match to TRBD1 covers 7 bases. Germline V gene lookup returns CDR1 MNHEY and CDR2 SVGAGI. The trim removed 6 bases at V and 7 bases at J, leaving 14 bases unmatched. This CDR3 has 16 amino acids. The CDR3 nucleotides are TGTGCCAGCAGCTACGGGCGGACAGGAGTACGTGAAAAACTGTTTTTT. Translated: CASSYGRTGVREKLFF.

V and J are TRBV19 and TRBJ2-6; 12 positions agree with TRBD1. The CDR3 is 20 amino acids. CDR1 is LNHDA, CDR2 SQIVND, per germline (reference sequence). The junction had 12 bases not matched to a gene; V was cut back by 6 bases and J by 0 bases. The CDR3 sequence: CASRERRDRGRISGANVLTF. In DNA, the CDR3 is TGTGCCAGTAGGGAACGCCGGGACAGGGGGCGGATCTCTGGGGCCAACGTCCTGACTTTC.

V gene TRBV28 combines with J gene TRBJ1-5, with D hard to call. The length of the CDR3 is 13 residues. Germline CDR1 MDHEN, CDR2 SYDVKM. The V gene lost 7 bases and the J gene lost 2 bases, with 9 bases spanning the gap. CDR3 sequence (DNA): TGTGCCAGCAACTTCCGAGGCAATCAGCCCCAGCATTTT. Protein product: CASNFRGNQPQHF.

The chain links TRBV5-5 to TRBJ2-5; a possible D gene is TRBD1 (5 bases). V was pared by 1 base and J by 6 bases, with 10 bases between. CDR3 length: 13 residues. Germline CDR1 is SGHKS and CDR2 is YYEKEE (reference sequence). The CDR3 sequence is CASSLLGEQTQYF. The CDR3, as DNA: TGTGCCAGCAGCTTGTTAGGGGAACAGACCCAGTACTTC.

This sequence joins TRBV24-1 and TRBJ2-1; the match to TRBD1 covers 7 bases. Germline-derived CDR1 and CDR2 are KGHDR and SFDVKD. The CDR3 runs to 18 residues. V lost 1 base, J lost 1 base, and 9 bases stayed unmatched. CDR3 in DNA: TGTGCCACCAGTGATTTAGGTACAGGGGTGGCTTCCTACAATGAGCAGTTCTTC. Residues: CATSDLGTGVASYNEQFF.